Following are 30 T cell receptor beta chains from one sample sequenced in a study of T cells in Graves' hyperthyroidism and ophthalmopathy. The source material, RNA transcripts, was used to amplify TCR beta CDR3 regions. TCR CDR3 regions were first amplified by RT-PCR with HTBI primers. TCRdb independently ran MiXCR on the multiplex PCR reads; one entry per CDR3 protein. Among fewer than 600,000 distinct CDR3 sequences listed, around 15% were seen once. The sequenced sample consisted of blood. Receptors were obtained from a woman aged 40 to 49 with Graves' hyperthyroidism.

This clonotype was counted only a few times. The rearrangement links TRBV19 to TRBJ2-1; 8 bases map to TRBD1. The V gene's germline CDR1 is LNHDA and CDR2 SQIVND (reference sequence). J lost 3 bases, V lost 6 bases, and 4 bases had no gene match. This CDR3 is 14 amino acids long. Here the CDR3 reads CASRIQGVYNEQFF. The CDR3 bases are TGTGCCAGTAGGATACAGGGGGTCTACAATGAGCAGTTCTTC.

This chain joins TRBV20-1 and TRBJ1-5; 7 bases line up with TRBD1. CDR3 size: 14 residues. V lost 5 bases to trimming and J lost 4 bases; unmatched junction nucleotides: 8. Germline values: CDR1 DFQATT, CDR2 SNEGSKA (reference sequence). The CDR3 protein is CSARESQGNQPQHF. CDR3 DNA sequence: TGCAGTGCTCGGGAGTCACAGGGGAATCAGCCCCAGCATTTT.

This clonotype was counted at least ten times. J is TRBJ2-5 and V is TRBV7-3; tentatively, D is TRBD1 (6 bases). The V gene's germline CDR1 is SGHTA and CDR2 FQGTGA. The V end was cut by 4 bases, the J end by 5 bases, with 17 bases between. The CDR3 length is 15 residues. The CDR3 nucleotides are TGTGCCAGCAGCTCGGTACAGGGAAGGGGGGAGACCCAGTACTTC. Translated: CASSSVQGRGETQYF.

This clonotype was recorded at least ten times. V is TRBV7-9 and J is TRBJ2-1; no clear D gene. CDR1 is SEHNR and CDR2 is FQNEAQ in the germline V gene (reference sequence). The CDR3 runs 16 residues. Trimming removed 1 base from V and 5 bases from J, with 15 bases in between. CDR3 amino acids: CASSLVGSRLNNEQFF. CDR3 in DNA: TGTGCCAGCAGCTTAGTTGGATCCCGGCTGAACAATGAGCAGTTCTTC.

This clonotype occurred a few times. V and J are TRBV19 and TRBJ1-5, with a tentative D call TRBD1 (6 bases). The V and J ends lost 4 bases and 5 bases respectively, with 6 bases between them. Germline CDR1 is LNHDA and CDR2 is SQIVND (reference sequence). The CDR3 has 12 amino acids. The CDR3 nucleotides read TGTGCCAGTAGTACAGGGGATCAGCCCCAGCATTTT. This gives the protein CASSTGDQPQHF.

This clonotype was seen a handful of times. This sequence joins TRBV7-3 and TRBJ2-1; 13 bases map to TRBD2. V was pared by 4 bases and J by 15 bases, with 9 bases of the junction left unmatched. The CDR3 consists of 14 residues. CDR1 and CDR2 (germline): SGHTA, FQGTGA. CDR3 DNA: TGTGCCAGCAGCTGGGGACTAGCGGGACGTCAACCGTTCTTC. Residues: CASSWGLAGRQPFF.

The chain is built from TRBV20-1 and TRBJ1-3; 7 bases map to TRBD1. CDR3 length: 16 amino acids. The germline V gene encodes CDR1 DFQATT and CDR2 SNEGSKA (reference sequence). The chain's CDR3 is CSAQTETGQSGNTIYF. The CDR3 nucleotides are TGCAGCGCCCAGACCGAGACAGGGCAGTCTGGAAACACCATATATTTT.

This clonotype was observed at least ten times. The chain joins TRBV30 to TRBJ2-1; TRBD2 aligns across 7 bases. This CDR3 is 15 amino acids long. J was trimmed by 1 base and V by 7 bases; bases with no gene match: 10. Germline assignment: CDR1 GTSNPN and CDR2 SVGIG (reference sequence). In DNA form, the CDR3 reads TGTGCCTCGGTGGGCGGGAGTGGGTCCTACAATGAGCAGTTCTTC. Protein sequence: CASVGGSGSYNEQFF.

This clonotype was counted between two and nine times. V is TRBV5-1 and J is TRBJ2-7; TRBD1 aligns across 8 bases. Germline-derived CDR1 and CDR2 are SGHRS and YFSETQ. Trimming cost V 4 bases and J 3 bases; bases outside gene matches: 9. The CDR3 totals 15 residues. CDR3 DNA sequence: TGCGCCAGCAGCAAATCCGGGACAGGAAACTACGAGCAGTACTTC. This codes for CASSKSGTGNYEQYF.

There are many counts of this clonotype. The chain is built from TRBV2 and TRBJ2-1, with D possibly TRBD2 on 6 matching bases. V lost 4 bases and J 4 bases, leaving 17 bases between the germline ends. Germline loops: CDR1 SNHLY, CDR2 FYNNEI. This CDR3 region has 16 residues. The chain's CDR3 is CASSAQGPGEYNEQFF. For the CDR3, the DNA is TGTGCCAGCAGTGCACAAGGTCCGGGAGAGTACAATGAGCAGTTCTTC.

This clonotype was counted many times. The junction differs from germline at one of its ends, possibly a read error. The V call is TRBV6-1, the J call TRBJ2-1, with 13 bases fitting TRBD2. The CDR3 consists of 15 residues. Per the germline V gene, CDR1 is MNHNS and CDR2 is SASEGT. The CDR3 nucleotides read TGTGCCAGCACTGAACTAGCGGGAGGGAACAATGAGCAGTTCTTC. It specifies CASTELAGGNNEQFF.

This clonotype was observed at least ten times. This rearrangement joins TRBV30 to TRBJ2-7; TRBD1 matches 10 bases. The CDR3 contains 14 residues. Germline values: CDR1 GTSNPN, CDR2 SVGIG (reference sequence). The V segment lost 2 bases and the J segment 2 bases; nucleotides outside the gene matches: 3. CDR3 bases: TGTGCCTGGAGTATGGACAGGGGGGCCTACGAGCAGTACTTC. Protein sequence: CAWSMDRGAYEQYF.

This clonotype was counted ten times or more. The chain joins TRBV5-1 to TRBJ2-7; possible D gene TRBD2, 5 bases. V was clipped by 1 base and J by 5 bases, with 16 bases between them. The CDR3 runs to 15 residues. Germline CDR1 is SGHRS and CDR2 is YFSETQ. The CDR3 DNA sequence: TGCGCCAGCAGCTTGCTCGGGGAATCCCTCCACGAGCAGTACTTC. Translated, it gives CASSLLGESLHEQYF.

This clonotype was seen ten or more times. DNA of the CDR3: TGTGCCAGCAGCGACCCCGGGACGGGGATCTCCTACGAGCAGTACTTC. This encodes CASSDPGTGISYEQYF. The gene calls are TRBV11-1 and TRBJ2-7, with D tentatively TRBD1 or TRBD2 (5 bases each). The germline gives CDR1 SGHAT, CDR2 FQDESV (reference sequence). CDR3 length: 16 residues. Trimming removed 5 bases from V and 0 bases from J, with 17 bases in between. Complete variable domain (other parts from reference TRBV11-1 and TRBJ2-7): EAEVAQSPRYKITEKSQAVAFWCDPISGHATLYWYRQILGQGPELLVQFQDESVVDDSQLPKDRFSAERLKGVDSTLKIQPAELGDSAMYLCASSDPGTGISYEQYFGPGTRLTVT.

This clonotype was seen many times. This chain joins TRBV20-1 and TRBJ2-2; 8 positions match TRBD2. The trim removed 3 bases at V and 4 bases at J, leaving 4 bases unmatched. This CDR3 has 14 amino acids. CDR1 and CDR2 (germline): DFQATT, SNEGSKA (reference sequence). The CDR3 coding sequence is TGCAGTGCTAGGGCGGGGGGCGCCACCGGGGAGCTGTTTTTT. Translated: CSARAGGATGELFF.

The DNA of the CDR3 is TGTGCCAGCAGGAAACTAAACCACGAGCAGTACTTC. Translated: CASRKLNHEQYF. The rearrangement uses TRBV28 and TRBJ2-7; D is uncertain. The CDR3 has 12 residues. The ends were cut back, 6 bases at V and 5 bases at J, with 11 bases in the middle. Germline CDR1 and CDR2: MDHEN and SYDVKM.

This clonotype appeared many times. CDR3 nucleotides: TGTGCCAGCAGCTTACCGGGACAGGGCTCCTACAATGAGCAGTTCTTC. This codes for CASSLPGQGSYNEQFF. The rearrangement links TRBV7-9 to TRBJ2-1; TRBD1 aligns across 9 bases. Losses at the gene ends were 2 bases for V and 0 bases for J; bases not matched to a gene: 2. From germline, CDR1 is SEHNR and CDR2 FQNEAQ (reference sequence). The CDR3 sequence is 16 residues long.

This clonotype has only a few counts. The chain has TRBV6-1 and TRBJ1-2; D is ambiguous. V dropped 4 bases and J dropped 8 bases, with 20 bases sitting between them. Germline loops: CDR1 MNHNS, CDR2 SASEGT. CDR3 length: 15 amino acids. The CDR3, as DNA: TGTGCCAGCAGTGCCTTGTTGGACGGTACAAAGGGCTACACCTTC. It is translated as CASSALLDGTKGYTF.

V usage is TRBV25-1 and J usage is TRBJ1-4, with D hard to call. CDR1 and CDR2 (germline): MGHDK, SYGVNS. This CDR3 is built from 17 residues. The V end lost 4 bases, the J end lost 3 bases, and 18 bases lay between the germline ends. The CDR3 DNA follows: TGTGCCAGCAGTGCCGCACAGCTGTACCCCGCTAATGAAAAACTGTTTTTT. This gives the protein CASSAAQLYPANEKLFF. Full variable domain (remainder filled in from reference TRBV25-1 and TRBJ1-4): EADIYQTPRYLVIGTGKKITLECSQTMGHDKMYWYQQDPGMELHLIHYSYGVNSTEKGDLSSESTVSRIRTEHFPLTLESARPSHTSQYLCASSAAQLYPANEKLFFGSGTQLSVL.

This clonotype has ten or more counts. CDR3 bases: TGTGCCAGCGGGGTTAGCACAGATACGCAGTATTTT. This codes for CASGVSTDTQYF. The chain couples TRBV7-9 to TRBJ2-3, with unresolved D. CDR1 is SEHNR, CDR2 FQNEAQ, per germline (reference sequence). The CDR3 runs to 12 residues. V lost 8 bases, J lost 0 bases, and 6 bases lay in between.

Turning to this clonotype: A much larger clonotype is one base distant, so this may be a read error. The chain joins TRBV10-3 to TRBJ2-3, with D unclear. This CDR3 comprises 14 residues. Germline V CDR1 and CDR2: ENHRY, SYGVKD. The CDR3 DNA reads as TGTGCCATCAGGGATCAAGTTAGCACAGATACGCAGTGTTTT. Translation gives CAIRDQVSTDTQCF.

This clonotype was counted at least ten times. The chain employs TRBV2 and TRBJ2-2; no definite D call. Per the germline V gene, CDR1 is SNHLY and CDR2 is FYNNEI. The length of the CDR3 is 14 residues. V dropped 7 bases and J dropped 4 bases, with 13 bases sitting between them. CDR3 nucleotide sequence: TGTGCCAGCATCCTGGATCGAGGCACCGGGGAGCTGTTTTTT. Translation gives CASILDRGTGELFF.

A remark on this clonotype: One end of the junction varies from germline; a read error may be responsible. The chain uses TRBV7-2 and TRBJ2-7; D ambiguous. Germline-derived CDR1 and CDR2 are SGHTA and FQGNSA. This CDR3 region has 14 residues. CDR3 amino acids: CASSLGLSSYEQHF. CDR3 DNA sequence: TGTGCCAGCAGCTTAGGGTTGAGCTCCTACGAGCAGCACTTC.

This clonotype was detected a few times. The chain employs TRBV29-1 and TRBJ1-4; D is unresolved. This CDR3 region has 11 residues. V lost 6 bases and J 8 bases, leaving 10 bases between the germline ends. Germline V gene data show CDR1 as SQVTM and CDR2 as ANQGSEA. The CDR3 bases are TGCAGCGTCCAATTTGACGAAAAACTGTTTTTT. It codes for CSVQFDEKLFF.

The chain uses TRBV2 and TRBJ2-5, with TRBD1 matching over 8 bases. Germline V gene data show CDR1 as SNHLY and CDR2 as FYNNEI. The CDR3 loop spans 11 amino acids. V lost 11 bases to trimming and J lost 5 bases; unmatched junction nucleotides: 4. CDR3 coding DNA: TGTGCCGGACACAGGGGGGAGACCCAGTACTTC. It yields the protein CAGHRGETQYF. Together with reference TRBV2 and TRBJ2-5, the CDR3 gives the full variable domain: EPEVTQTPSHQVTQMGQEVILRCVPISNHLYFYWYRQILGQKVEFLVSFYNNEISEKSEIFDDQFSVERPDGSNFTLKIRSTKLEDSAMYFCAGHRGETQYFGPGTRLLVL.

This clonotype came up a few times. V is TRBV6-2 or TRBV6-3 and J is TRBJ2-7; D may be TRBD1 (5 bases). Germline CDR1 reads MNHEY; CDR2 reads SVGEGT. Deletions cut 4 bases from V and 5 bases from J, with 15 bases between. The CDR3 runs 14 residues. CDR3 loop: CASSSADRGHEQYF. In DNA, the CDR3 is TGTGCCAGCAGTTCCGCGGATAGGGGCCACGAGCAGTACTTC.

This sequence joins TRBV4-1 and TRBJ2-7; no reliable D call. The germline V gene encodes CDR1 MGHRA and CDR2 YSYEKL. The CDR3 spans 15 residues. V was cut by 0 bases and J by 3 bases, with 12 bases left in between. The CDR3 sequence: CASSQDAGPRYEQYF. DNA for the CDR3: TGCGCCAGCAGCCAAGATGCCGGGCCCCGCTACGAGCAGTACTTC.

V usage is TRBV30 and J usage is TRBJ2-6; no reliable D call. There are 17 residues in the CDR3. From germline, CDR1 is GTSNPN and CDR2 SVGIG (reference sequence). Deletions cut 0 bases from V and 0 bases from J, with 12 bases between. CDR3: CAWSVSQTTSGANVLTF. The CDR3 DNA reads TGTGCCTGGAGTGTCTCCCAAACCACCTCTGGGGCCAACGTCCTGACTTTC.

This clonotype came up many times. V usage is TRBV27 and J usage is TRBJ1-1; a possible D gene is TRBD1 (5 bases). Looked up from germline, CDR1 is MNHEY and CDR2 is SMNVEV (reference sequence). V lost 0 bases to trimming and J lost 4 bases, with 9 bases between them. The CDR3 loop spans 14 amino acids. The CDR3 loop is CASSLSGGVTEAFF. In DNA form, the CDR3 reads TGTGCCAGCAGTTTATCGGGGGGTGTCACTGAAGCTTTCTTT.

This clonotype was seen at least ten times. V and J are TRBV3-1 and TRBJ2-1; 10 bases fit TRBD1. Trimming removed 3 bases from V and 7 bases from J; junction bases left unmatched: 9. The CDR3 loop spans 16 amino acids. CDR1 is LGHDT and CDR2 is YNNKEL in the germline V gene (reference sequence). CDR3 nucleotide sequence: TGTGCCAGCAGCCACCGGGCGGGACAGGGGAAGAATGAGCAGTTCTTC. Its protein is CASSHRAGQGKNEQFF.